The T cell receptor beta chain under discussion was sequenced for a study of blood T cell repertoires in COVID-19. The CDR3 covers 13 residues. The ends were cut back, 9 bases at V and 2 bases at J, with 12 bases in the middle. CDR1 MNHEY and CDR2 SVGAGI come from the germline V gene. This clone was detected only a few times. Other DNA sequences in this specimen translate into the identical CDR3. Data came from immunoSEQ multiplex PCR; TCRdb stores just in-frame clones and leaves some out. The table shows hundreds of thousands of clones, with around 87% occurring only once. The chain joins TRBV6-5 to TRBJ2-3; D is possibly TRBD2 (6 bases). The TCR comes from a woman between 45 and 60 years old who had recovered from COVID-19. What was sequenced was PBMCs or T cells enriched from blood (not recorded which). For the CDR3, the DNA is TGTGCCAGTAGGAGGGATTTCACAGATACGCAGTATTTT. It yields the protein CASRRDFTDTQYF.